These 20 T cell receptor beta chains share one sample of origin, sequenced in a study of regulatory T cells in long-lasting Graves disease. Time point reported: persistent/refractory GD, antithyroid drugs over 5 years with positive TRAb. The authors made the TCR library using RNA they extracted from PBMCs. Building of the TCR beta libraries involved iRepertoire HTBI primers and Arm-PCR of CDR3 regions. TCRdb re-called the multiplex PCR reads with MiXCR, one entry per CDR3 protein. The sample contains some 420,000 distinct CDR3 sequences, roughly 23% of which appear only once. The sequenced sample was peripheral blood mononuclear cells (PBMCs), obtained when the disease was refractory, from a patient treated with antithyroid drugs. These receptors all come from a female donor with Graves disease.

The sample holds many counts of this clonotype. The rearrangement uses TRBV29-1 and TRBJ1-2, with 7 bases matching TRBD1. Germline CDR1 is SQVTM and CDR2 is ANQGSEA. V lost 5 bases, J lost 3 bases, and 9 bases stayed unmatched. This CDR3 is 14 amino acids long. CDR3 coding DNA: TGCAGCGTTCCCAAAACTGGGACAGACTATGGCTACACCTTC. Translated: CSVPKTGTDYGYTF.

This clonotype was observed many times. The chain couples TRBV12-3 or TRBV12-4 to TRBJ2-7, with D perhaps being TRBD1 or TRBD2 (5 bases each). The CDR3 is made up of 15 amino acids. Trimming shortened V by 3 bases and J by 6 bases, and 18 bases separated the two germline ends. The CDR3 sequence: CASSLSWGSHIEQYF. CDR3 DNA sequence: TGTGCCAGCAGTTTGTCGTGGGGGTCTCATATCGAGCAGTACTTC.

This clonotype was picked up many times. CDR3 DNA: TGTGCCAGCAGTGGCGGGGGGGGTAACTACGAGCAGTACTTC. Protein product: CASSGGGGNYEQYF. The gene calls are TRBV12-3 or TRBV12-4 and TRBJ2-7, with 9 bases identical to TRBD2. J gave up 3 bases and V 5 bases, and 5 bases lay outside the gene matches. The CDR3 sequence is 14 residues long.

The V call is TRBV25-1, the J call TRBJ1-6; D possibly corresponds to TRBD1 (5 bases). Germline assignment: CDR1 MGHDK and CDR2 SYGVNS. Trimming removed 6 bases from V and 17 bases from J, with 14 bases in between. This CDR3 contains 11 residues. In DNA, the CDR3 is TGTGCCAGCAGACTAATGGGGGAGGTCCACTTT. It encodes CASRLMGEVHF.

J is TRBJ2-6 and V is TRBV7-9; 7 bases match TRBD1. The J segment lost 0 bases and the V segment lost 1 base, leaving 3 bases of the junction unmatched. The CDR3 sequence is 17 residues long. Germline loops: CDR1 SEHNR, CDR2 FQNEAQ (reference sequence). The CDR3 bases are TGTGCCAGCAGCTTAGGGACAGGTGTCTCTGGGGCCAACGTCCTGACTTTC. It is translated as CASSLGTGVSGANVLTF.

The chain joins TRBV9 to TRBJ1-2; the match to TRBD1 covers 9 bases. CDR3 length: 17 residues. Germline V gene lookup returns CDR1 SGDLS and CDR2 YYNGEE. Losses at the gene ends were 3 bases for V and 4 bases for J; bases not matched to a gene: 13. CDR3 loop: CASSDKTQGAQGYGYTF. The CDR3 DNA sequence: TGTGCCAGCAGCGACAAAACACAGGGGGCGCAGGGCTATGGCTACACCTTC.

This clonotype came up many times. The chain links TRBV6-1 to TRBJ2-7, with 9 bases lining up with TRBD2. The CDR3 has 14 residues. Trimming removed 7 bases from V and 2 bases from J; junction bases left unmatched: 6. Germline V gene lookup returns CDR1 MNHNS and CDR2 SASEGT. The CDR3 loop is CASTSAGGPYEQYF. The CDR3 region has the DNA TGTGCCAGCACCTCAGCGGGAGGTCCCTACGAGCAGTACTTC.

The table lists this clonotype with many counts. The chain links TRBV6-1 to TRBJ2-7, with D possibly TRBD1 on 5 matching bases. Trimming removed 7 bases at V and 0 bases at J, with 10 bases between. This CDR3 is built from 13 residues. Germline V gene lookup returns CDR1 MNHNS and CDR2 SASEGT. In DNA form, the CDR3 reads TGTGCCAGCACGACAGTACGCTCCTACGAGCAGTACTTC. Translated, it gives CASTTVRSYEQYF.

This clonotype has ten or more counts. The V gene is TRBV10-3, the J gene TRBJ1-2; TRBD1 is a possible D gene (5 bases). The V end lost 0 bases, the J end lost 2 bases, and 10 bases lay between the germline ends. The germline V gene has CDR1 ENHRY and CDR2 SYGVKD. This CDR3 comprises 15 residues. The CDR3 is CAISESTKGNYGYTF. The CDR3 nucleotides are TGTGCCATCAGTGAGTCAACGAAGGGGAACTATGGCTACACCTTC.

This clonotype was picked up one time. A much larger clone lies a single base off, so this may be a read error. The CDR3 does not close with the conserved phenylalanine or tryptophan, likely indicating a read error. This rearrangement joins TRBV6-2 or TRBV6-3 to TRBJ2-7; the match to TRBD1 covers 9 bases. The junction had 13 bases not matched to a gene; V was cut back by 6 bases and J by 7 bases. Looked up from germline, CDR1 is MNHEY and CDR2 is SVGEGT. The CDR3 consists of 15 residues. CDR3 residues: CASSARDRVFLEQYL. As DNA, the CDR3 is TGTGCCAGCAGCGCCCGGGACAGGGTGTTCTTGGAGCAGTACCTC.

At least ten counts were recorded for this clonotype. J is TRBJ1-4 and V is TRBV11-2; TRBD1 aligns across 9 bases. CDR1 is SGHAT, CDR2 FQNNGV, per germline. The trim removed 5 bases at V and 3 bases at J, leaving 7 bases unmatched. The CDR3 is 16 amino acids. DNA for the CDR3: TGTGCCAGCAGCCGGACAGGGGCGGAAGCTAATGAAAAACTGTTTTTT. It translates to CASSRTGAEANEKLFF.

This clonotype was detected only a few times. The chain's CDR3 is CASSPKEGWTGELFF. The CDR3 DNA sequence: TGTGCCAGCAGCCCTAAGGAGGGGTGGACCGGGGAGCTGTTTTTT. The V and J genes are TRBV7-9 and TRBJ2-2; D perhaps matches TRBD2 (6 bases). From germline, CDR1 is SEHNR and CDR2 FQNEAQ (reference sequence). The ends were cut back, 5 bases at V and 5 bases at J, with 15 bases in the middle. The CDR3 length is 15 residues. Full variable domain (remainder filled in from reference TRBV7-9 and TRBJ2-2): DTGVSQNPRHKITKRGQNVTFRCDPISEHNRLYWYRQTLGQGPEFLTYFQNEAQLEKSRLLSDRFSAERPKGSFSTLEIQRTEQGDSAMYLCASSPKEGWTGELFFGEGSRLTVL.

The table lists this clonotype with a few counts. CDR3 in amino acids: CASSISGPEVYKGYTF. CDR3 coding DNA: TGTGCCAGTAGTATATCCGGACCCGAGGTCTATAAAGGCTACACCTTC. V usage is TRBV19 and J usage is TRBJ1-2; D remains ambiguous. This CDR3 region has 16 residues. Trimming shortened V by 2 bases and J by 8 bases, and 21 bases separated the two germline ends. Germline V gives CDR1 LNHDA, CDR2 SQIVND (reference sequence).

This clonotype was counted at least ten times. CDR3 sequence: CASSFRRDSGIAFF. CDR3 DNA sequence: TGTGCCAGCAGCTTCAGGAGGGACAGTGGAATAGCTTTCTTT. The rearrangement links TRBV9 to TRBJ1-1; TRBD1 matches at 7 bases. V trimming: 4 bases; J trimming: 10 bases; junction bases outside the gene matches: 13. The CDR3 has 14 amino acids. Germline V gives CDR1 SGDLS, CDR2 YYNGEE.

This clonotype was recorded a few times. The chain uses TRBV3-1 and TRBJ2-7; 7 bases agree with TRBD2. This CDR3 contains 16 residues. Germline lookup yields CDR1 LGHDT and CDR2 YNNKEL (reference sequence). Trimming cost V 3 bases and J 7 bases; bases outside gene matches: 15. CDR3 nucleotides: TGTGCCAGCAGCCATCCGCGAGGGAGGGCCTTCGAGGAGCAGTACTTC. It yields the protein CASSHPRGRAFEEQYF.

V usage is TRBV24-1 and J usage is TRBJ2-1; D remains ambiguous. Germline V gene lookup returns CDR1 KGHDR and CDR2 SFDVKD. The V end was cut by 2 bases, the J end by 8 bases, with 6 bases between. This CDR3 has 12 amino acids. CDR3 nucleotides: TGTGCCACCAGTGATTGGAAGGATGAGCAGTTCTTC. Translating it yields CATSDWKDEQFF.

This clonotype was counted between two and nine times. The chain recombines TRBV28 with TRBJ2-7, with 7 bases fitting TRBD2. The V gene end was trimmed by 6 bases and the J gene end by 2 bases; junction bases not matched to a gene: 16. Germline V gene sequence: CDR1 MDHEN, CDR2 SYDVKM. The CDR3 contains 17 residues. Here the CDR3 reads CASSPQRAGVGTYEQYF. The CDR3 DNA follows: TGTGCCAGCAGCCCACAGAGGGCGGGAGTGGGAACCTACGAGCAGTACTTC.

This clonotype was seen at least ten times. CDR3 sequence: CASSLDNRQETQYF. The CDR3 coding sequence is TGTGCCAGCAGCTTGGACAACCGCCAAGAGACCCAGTACTTC. J is TRBJ2-5 and V is TRBV5-4; D is uncertain. The CDR3 consists of 14 residues. Deletions cut 0 bases from V and 1 base from J, with 7 bases between. CDR1 and CDR2 from the germline V gene are SGHNT and YYREEE (reference sequence).

Turning to this clonotype: A single base separates this from a much larger clone, so it may be a read error. The rearrangement joins TRBV30 to TRBJ2-2; D remains unclear. Germline assignment: CDR1 GTSNPN and CDR2 SVGIG (reference sequence). This CDR3 is 12 amino acids long. Trimming cost V 1 base and J 1 base, with 1 base left between them. The CDR3 sequence: CAWSGNTGELFF. CDR3 coding DNA: TGTGCCTGGAGTGGGAACACCGGGGAGCTGTTTTTT. The whole variable domain, remainder taken from reference TRBV30 and TRBJ2-2, is SQTIHQWPATLVQPVGSPLSLECTVEGTSNPNLYWYRQAAGRGLQLLFYSVGIGQISSEVPQNLSASRPQDRQFILSSKKLLLSDSGFYLCAWSGNTGELFFGEGSRLTVL.

This clonotype showed up just a few times. J is TRBJ1-2 and V is TRBV24-1, with D uncertain. V lost 2 bases to trimming and J lost 7 bases, with 7 bases between them. CDR3 size: 12 residues. Germline V lookup: CDR1 KGHDR, CDR2 SFDVKD. This chain's CDR3 is CATSDYGFGYTF. The CDR3 DNA sequence: TGTGCCACCAGTGATTACGGGTTTGGCTACACCTTC.